The T cell receptor (beta chain) under discussion was sequenced for a study of blood T cell repertoires in COVID-19. Generated by immunoSEQ multiplex PCR, the TCRdb table keeps only in-frame clones and is missing some. The sample contains about 200,000 clones, about 88% of which appear only once. Germline V gene lookup returns CDR1 LGHNA and CDR2 YNFKEQ. V lost 4 bases and J lost 6; bases outside the gene matches: 8. CDR3 size: 17 residues. This TCR was sampled from a man aged 45-65 years with COVID-19, enrolled during active disease. The material sequenced was peripheral blood. V gene TRBV4-2 combines with J gene TRBJ2-2; 13 positions match TRBD2. The CDR3 DNA follows: TGTGCCAGCAGCCCGCCGGGACTAGCGGGGAGTGCCGGGGAGCTGTTTTTT. Residues: CASSPPGLAGSAGELFF.